This T cell receptor (beta chain) was recorded in a study of blood T cell repertoires in COVID-19. For the study at large: Samples came from the United States, Italy and Spain, spanning acute and convalescent COVID-19. PBMCs, B-cell-depleted T cells, or T cells were the source of the cDNA or gDNA that made up the material.

The CDR3 is 20 amino acids. The germline gives CDR1 SGHTA, CDR2 FQGTGA. V lost 0 bases to trimming and J lost 0 bases; unmatched junction nucleotides: 9. How the authors handled the data: For nucleated cells, counts were estimated from reference gene primer amplification. The protocol was immunoSEQ multiplex PCR, while the TCRdb copy is restricted to in-frame clones and leaves out a portion. That table supplies the V and J calls and clone size; D and trimming were determined from the DNA. Here the sample spans 87,000 or so clones, around 87% being singletons. The chain is built from TRBV7-3 and TRBJ2-6; 9 positions match TRBD1. This receptor was obtained from a woman aged 80 or older with acute or convalescent COVID-19. The sample was peripheral blood. CDR3 loop: CASSLTTGGQHLSGANVLTF. The CDR3 coding sequence is TGTGCCAGCAGCTTAACCACAGGGGGCCAACACCTCTCTGGGGCCAACGTCCTGACTTTC. Combining the CDR3 with reference TRBV7-3 and TRBJ2-6 gives the whole variable domain GAGVSQTPSNKVTEKGKYVELRCDPISGHTALYWYRQSLGQGPEFLIYFQGTGAADDSGLPNDRFFAVRPEGSVSTLKIQRTERGDSAVYLCASSLTTGGQHLSGANVLTFGAGSRLTVL.